The 7 T cell receptor beta chains below all came from one sample that was sequenced in a study of blood T cell repertoires in COVID-19. Profiled with immunoSEQ multiplex PCR; TCRdb holds only in-frame clones, not every one. This table has 250,000 or so clones, around 90% appearing once. The sequencing sample was made of peripheral blood. The receptors derive from a man aged 18 to 30 with active or convalescent COVID-19.

This chain uses TRBV12-5 with TRBJ1-1, with 8 bases lining up with TRBD1. The CDR3 loop spans 12 amino acids. V lost 1 base, J lost 8 bases, and 0 bases stayed unmatched. The germline V gene has CDR1 LGHNT and CDR2 FRNRAP. The CDR3 sequence: CASGLGQGEAFF. The CDR3 nucleotides read TGTGCTAGTGGTTTGGGACAGGGGGAAGCTTTCTTT.

The V call is TRBV7-2, the J call TRBJ1-6; 8 bases fit TRBD1. The CDR3 spans 14 residues. V shed 3 bases, J shed 7 bases, and the junction held 2 bases outside the gene matches. Germline loops: CDR1 SGHTA, CDR2 FQGNSA. CDR3 protein: CASSFRQGNSPLHF. DNA of the CDR3: TGTGCCAGCAGCTTTAGACAGGGGAATTCACCCCTCCACTTT.

The chain joins TRBV21-1 to TRBJ2-5; the D call in the table, TRBD1, was not verified against the DNA. TRBV21-1 counts as a pseudogene. The CDR3 has 20 amino acids. The CDR3 reads CASSKKGAAIGERFQETQYF. The DNA of the CDR3 is TGTGCCAGCAGCAAAAAGGGGGCGGCCATTGGGGAGCGTTTCCAAGAGACCCAGTACTTC.

The chain links TRBV5-4 to TRBJ1-2; D is possibly TRBD1 (6 bases). The V and J ends lost 2 bases and 8 bases respectively, with 10 bases between them. Germline CDR1 reads SGHNT; CDR2 reads YYREEE (reference sequence). This CDR3 is built from 12 residues. As DNA, the CDR3 is TGTGCCAGCAGCTTACAGGGAGGGGGCTACACCTTC. Translation: CASSLQGGGYTF.

The chain uses TRBV7-3 and TRBJ1-1; D may be TRBD1 (5 bases). The V gene lost 5 bases and the J gene lost 1 base, with 5 bases spanning the gap. This CDR3 has 12 amino acids. The V gene's germline CDR1 is SGHTA and CDR2 FQGTGA. The CDR3 spells CASSQGNTEAFF. CDR3 nucleotide sequence: TGTGCCAGCAGCCAGGGGAACACTGAAGCTTTCTTT.

The rearrangement links TRBV25-1 to TRBJ1-4; D might be TRBD1 (5 bases). Deletions cut 2 bases from V and 6 bases from J, with 13 bases between. CDR1 MGHDK and CDR2 SYGVNS come from the germline V gene. The CDR3 consists of 15 residues. The CDR3 coding sequence is TGTGCCAGCAGTGAACAGGGCGTAGTTGATGAAAAACTGTTTTTT. Its protein is CASSEQGVVDEKLFF.

The CDR3 loop reads CASSQVPSGPRETQYF. Here the CDR3 DNA reads TGTGCCAGCAGCCAAGTACCTAGCGGCCCTCGCGAGACCCAGTACTTC. The gene calls are TRBV3-1 (or the pseudogene TRBV3-2) and TRBJ2-5, with 7 bases that match TRBD2. The junction had 10 bases not matched to a gene; V was cut back by 1 base and J by 5 bases. Germline assignment: CDR1 LGHDT and CDR2 YNNKEL (reference sequence). The CDR3 is made up of 16 amino acids.